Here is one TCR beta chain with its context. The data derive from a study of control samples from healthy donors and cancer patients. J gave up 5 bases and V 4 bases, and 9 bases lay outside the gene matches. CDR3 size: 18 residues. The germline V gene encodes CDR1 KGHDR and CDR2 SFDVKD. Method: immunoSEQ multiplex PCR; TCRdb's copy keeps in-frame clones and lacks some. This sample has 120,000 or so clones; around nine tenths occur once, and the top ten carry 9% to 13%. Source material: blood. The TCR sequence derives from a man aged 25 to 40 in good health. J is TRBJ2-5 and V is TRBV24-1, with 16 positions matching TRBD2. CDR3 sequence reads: CATSDRYGTSGGGETQYF. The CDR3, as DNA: TGTGCCACCAGTGACCGCTACGGGACTAGCGGGGGGGGTGAGACCCAGTACTTC.